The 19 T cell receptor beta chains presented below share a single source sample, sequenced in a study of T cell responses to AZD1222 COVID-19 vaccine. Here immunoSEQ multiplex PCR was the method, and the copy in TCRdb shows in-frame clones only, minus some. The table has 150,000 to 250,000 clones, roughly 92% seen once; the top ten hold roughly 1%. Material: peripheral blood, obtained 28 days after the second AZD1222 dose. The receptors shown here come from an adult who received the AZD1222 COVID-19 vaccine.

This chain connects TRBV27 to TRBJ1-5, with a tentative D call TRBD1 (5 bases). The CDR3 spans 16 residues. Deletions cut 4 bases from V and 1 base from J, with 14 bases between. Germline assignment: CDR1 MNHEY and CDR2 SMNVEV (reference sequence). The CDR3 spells CASSSSGIVSNQPQHF. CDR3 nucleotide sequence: TGTGCCAGCAGTTCATCAGGGATAGTGAGCAATCAGCCCCAGCATTTT.

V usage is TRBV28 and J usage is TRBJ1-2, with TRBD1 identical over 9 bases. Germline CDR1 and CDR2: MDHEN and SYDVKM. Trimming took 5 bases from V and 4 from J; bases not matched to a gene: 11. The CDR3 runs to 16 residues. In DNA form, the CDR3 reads TGTGCCAGCAGTAACCTTGGGACAGGGTTAACCTATGGCTACACCTTC. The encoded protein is CASSNLGTGLTYGYTF.

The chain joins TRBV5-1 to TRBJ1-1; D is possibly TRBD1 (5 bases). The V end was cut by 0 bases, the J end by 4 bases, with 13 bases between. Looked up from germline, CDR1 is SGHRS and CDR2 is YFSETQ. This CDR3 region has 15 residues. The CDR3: CASSLAWGGGTEAFF. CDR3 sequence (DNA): TGCGCCAGCAGCTTGGCCTGGGGGGGTGGCACTGAAGCTTTCTTT.

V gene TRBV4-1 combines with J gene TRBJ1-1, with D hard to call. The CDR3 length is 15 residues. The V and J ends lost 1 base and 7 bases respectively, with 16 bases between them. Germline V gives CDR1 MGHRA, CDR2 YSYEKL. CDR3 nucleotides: TGCGCCAGCAGCCAAGTTTACGGCGGTTGGGGTGAAGCTTTCTTT. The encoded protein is CASSQVYGGWGEAFF.

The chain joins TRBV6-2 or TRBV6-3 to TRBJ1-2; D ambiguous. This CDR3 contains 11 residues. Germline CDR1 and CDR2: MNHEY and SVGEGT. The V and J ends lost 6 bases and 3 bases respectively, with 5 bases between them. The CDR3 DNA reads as TGTGCCAGCAGCGGGGACTATGGCTACACCTTC. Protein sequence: CASSGDYGYTF.

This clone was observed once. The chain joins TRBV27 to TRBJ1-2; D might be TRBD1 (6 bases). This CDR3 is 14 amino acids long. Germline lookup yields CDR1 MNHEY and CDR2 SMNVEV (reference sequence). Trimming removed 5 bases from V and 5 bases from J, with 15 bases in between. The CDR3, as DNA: TGTGCCAGCAGTCCCTTGACAGGCCTTTATGGCTACACCTTC. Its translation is CASSPLTGLYGYTF.

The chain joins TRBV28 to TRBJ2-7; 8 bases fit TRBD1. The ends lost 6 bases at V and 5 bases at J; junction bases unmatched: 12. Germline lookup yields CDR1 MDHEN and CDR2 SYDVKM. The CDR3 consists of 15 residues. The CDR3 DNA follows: TGTGCCAGCAGGACAGGGGAAAATTATAGCGACGAGCAGTACTTC. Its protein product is CASRTGENYSDEQYF.

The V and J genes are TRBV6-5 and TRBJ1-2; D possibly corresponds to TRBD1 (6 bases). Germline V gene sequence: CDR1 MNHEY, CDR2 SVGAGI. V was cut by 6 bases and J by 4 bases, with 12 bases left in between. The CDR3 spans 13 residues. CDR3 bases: TGTGCCAGCAGGGGGGGCCTTTTCTATGGCTACACCTTC. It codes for CASRGGLFYGYTF.

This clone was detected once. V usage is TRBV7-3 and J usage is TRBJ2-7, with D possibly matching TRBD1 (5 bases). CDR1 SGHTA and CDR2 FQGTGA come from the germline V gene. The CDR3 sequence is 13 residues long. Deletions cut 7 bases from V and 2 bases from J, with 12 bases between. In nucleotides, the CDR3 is TGTGCCAGCACTATACAGGCCACCTACGAGCAGTACTTC. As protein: CASTIQATYEQYF.

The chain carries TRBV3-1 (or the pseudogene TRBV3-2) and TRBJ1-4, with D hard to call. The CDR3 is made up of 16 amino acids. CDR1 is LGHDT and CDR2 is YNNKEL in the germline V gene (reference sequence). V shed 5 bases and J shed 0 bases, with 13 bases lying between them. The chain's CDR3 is CASSFHTRATNEKLFF. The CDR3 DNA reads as TGTGCCAGCAGCTTCCACACACGCGCAACTAATGAAAAACTGTTTTTT.

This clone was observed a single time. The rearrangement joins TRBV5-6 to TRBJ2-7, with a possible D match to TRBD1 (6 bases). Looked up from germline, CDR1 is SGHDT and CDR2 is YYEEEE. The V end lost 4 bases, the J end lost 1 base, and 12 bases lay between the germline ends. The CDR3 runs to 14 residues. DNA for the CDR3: TGTGCCAGCAGCACGGACAGCCGTTCCTACGAGCAGTACTTC. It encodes CASSTDSRSYEQYF.

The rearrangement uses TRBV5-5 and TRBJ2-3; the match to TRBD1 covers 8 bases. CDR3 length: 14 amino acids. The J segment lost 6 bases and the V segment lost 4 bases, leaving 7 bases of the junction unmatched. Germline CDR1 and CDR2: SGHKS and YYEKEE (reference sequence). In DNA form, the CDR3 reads TGTGCCAGCAGCGCCGACAGGGGTACCGATACGCAGTATTTT. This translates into CASSADRGTDTQYF.

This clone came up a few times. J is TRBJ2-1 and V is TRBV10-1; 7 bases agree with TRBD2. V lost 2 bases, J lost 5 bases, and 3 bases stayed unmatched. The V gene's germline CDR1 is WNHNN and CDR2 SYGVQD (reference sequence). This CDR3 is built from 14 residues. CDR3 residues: CASSETLANNEQFF. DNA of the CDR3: TGCGCCAGCAGTGAGACACTAGCGAACAATGAGCAGTTCTTC.

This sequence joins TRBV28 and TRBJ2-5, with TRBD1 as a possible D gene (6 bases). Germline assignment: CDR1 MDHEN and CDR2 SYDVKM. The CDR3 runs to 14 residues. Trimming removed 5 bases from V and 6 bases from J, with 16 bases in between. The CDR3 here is CASSQPQGGKTQYF. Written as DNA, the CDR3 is TGTGCCAGCAGTCAACCACAGGGTGGAAAGACCCAGTACTTC.

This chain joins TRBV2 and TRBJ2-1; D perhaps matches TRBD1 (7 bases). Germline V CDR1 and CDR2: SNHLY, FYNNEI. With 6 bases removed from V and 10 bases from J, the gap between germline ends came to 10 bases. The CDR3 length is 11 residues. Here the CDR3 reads CASRQGGEQFF. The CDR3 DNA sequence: TGTGCCAGCAGGCAGGGGGGCGAGCAGTTCTTC.

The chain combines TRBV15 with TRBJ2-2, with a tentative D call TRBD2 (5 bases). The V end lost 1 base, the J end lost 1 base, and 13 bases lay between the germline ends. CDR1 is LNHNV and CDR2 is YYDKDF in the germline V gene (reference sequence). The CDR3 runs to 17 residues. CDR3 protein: CATSRAEGGGNTGELFF. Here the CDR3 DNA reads TGTGCCACCAGCAGAGCTGAGGGCGGTGGGAACACCGGGGAGCTGTTTTTT.

The CDR3 reads CASSLAAGTEAFF. CDR3 bases: TGTGCCAGCAGCTTAGCGGCAGGCACTGAAGCTTTCTTT. V is TRBV7-2 and J is TRBJ1-1; no firm D call. The CDR3 contains 13 residues. Germline V lookup: CDR1 SGHTA, CDR2 FQGNSA. With 0 bases removed from V and 4 bases from J, the gap between germline ends came to 6 bases.

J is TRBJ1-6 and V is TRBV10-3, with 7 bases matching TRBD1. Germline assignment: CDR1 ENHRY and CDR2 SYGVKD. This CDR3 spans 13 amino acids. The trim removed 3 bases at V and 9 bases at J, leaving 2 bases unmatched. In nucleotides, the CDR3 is TGTGCCATCAGTGAAGACAGGGTTTCACCCCTCCACTTT. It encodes CAISEDRVSPLHF.

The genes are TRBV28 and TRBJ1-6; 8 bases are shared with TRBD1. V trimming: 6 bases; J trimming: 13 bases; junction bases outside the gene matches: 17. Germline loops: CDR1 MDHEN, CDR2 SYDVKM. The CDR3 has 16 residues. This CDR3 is CASSSPGQGADPPLHF. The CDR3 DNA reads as TGTGCCAGCAGCTCTCCCGGACAGGGAGCCGACCCCCCCCTCCACTTT.